A selection of T cell receptor beta chains follows, all from one sample in a study of T cells after yellow fever vaccination. MiXCR, applied by TCRdb to the 5' RACE reads, yields one record per CDR3 protein. This table has some 9,600 distinct CDR3 sequences, around 5.2% appearing once. Sequencing was performed on PBMCs, either bulk or a sorted T-cell subset (CD4+, CD8+, memory, or dextramer-sorted; not recorded which), taken roughly 14 days after the first yellow fever vaccination. The receptors shown here come from a man between 18 and 29 years old who received the YFV17D yellow fever vaccine. CDR3s include the opening cysteine and the closing phenylalanine or tryptophan. A D gene is named only where the DNA matches it firmly. A row's size may be missing; if present it is once, few, many or a size class.

size,length,J,D,V,DNA,CDR3
many,15,TRBJ1-2,.,TRBV4-3,TGCGCCAGCAGCCAAGATAATTCAGCCCTCTATGGCTACACCTTC,CASSQDNSALYGYTF
medium-sized,16,TRBJ2-5,.,TRBV7-2,TGTGCCAGCAGCTCACCTGGTGCGTTAGGGAAAGAGACCCAGTACTTC,CASSSPGALGKETQYF
medium-sized,13,TRBJ2-1,.,TRBV28,TGTGCCAGCGGAATTTCAGGATACAATGAGCAGTTCTTC,CASGISGYNEQFF
.,14,TRBJ1-2,.,TRBV5-8,TGTGCCAGCGGACCCAGGACGGCCATCTATGGCTACACCTTC,CASGPRTAIYGYTF
medium-sized,16,TRBJ1-3,.,TRBV11-2,TGTGCCAGCAGCTTTTCTACAGGGTCGTCCGGAAACACCATATATTTT,CASSFSTGSSGNTIYF
many,17,TRBJ1-1,TRBD1,TRBV2,TGTGCCAGCAGGAAGGACAGGGCTCCCGGCCGGAACACTGAAGCTTTCTTT,CASRKDRAPGRNTEAFF
many,17,TRBJ1-6,.,TRBV28,TGTGCCAGCAGTTTACTCGACATGAGCTCCTATAATTCACCCCTCCACTTT,CASSLLDMSSYNSPLHF
many,17,TRBJ1-4,.,TRBV12-3/TRBV12-4,TGTGCCAGCAGTGGTGGAGGGCTGAGTTTTACTAATGAAAAACTGTTTTTT,CASSGGGLSFTNEKLFF
once,12,TRBJ1-1,.,TRBV5-1,TGCGCCGGCAGCTTGGAAGGGCCCCAAGCTTTCTTT,CAGSLEGPQAFF
many,15,TRBJ2-7,TRBD1,TRBV27,TGTGCCACGGGCCGTCAGGACAGGGGTAGCTACGAGCAGTACTTC,CATGRQDRGSYEQYF
medium-sized,15,TRBJ1-6,TRBD1,TRBV11-2,TGTGCCAGCAGCTTTCTTTTGACAGGGGATTCACCCCTCCACTTT,CASSFLLTGDSPLHF
many,16,TRBJ2-3,TRBD1,TRBV12-3/TRBV12-4,TGTGCCAGCAGTTTAAGACAGGGATCAGGCACAGATACGCAGTATTTT,CASSLRQGSGTDTQYF
many,15,TRBJ2-1,.,TRBV7-2,TGTGCCAGCAGCCGTGGGGGGACCTCCTACAATGAGCAGTTCTTC,CASSRGGTSYNEQFF
medium-sized,15,TRBJ2-4,TRBD1,TRBV25-1,TGTGCCAGCAGTGAAGCCGGGACAGGGAAAAACATTCAGTACTTC,CASSEAGTGKNIQYF
many,15,TRBJ1-2,.,TRBV7-2,TGTGCCAGCAGCTTAATGGGGGCGCCGGACTATGGCTACACCTTC,CASSLMGAPDYGYTF
many,13,TRBJ1-2,.,TRBV21-1,TGTGCCCCCCGACAGGGTCTTAACTATGGCTACACCTTC,CAPRQGLNYGYTF
many,15,TRBJ1-1,.,TRBV7-2,TGTGCCAGCACCTGGGAATTCCTTAGGGGCACTGAAGCTTTCTTT,CASTWEFLRGTEAFF
medium-sized,14,TRBJ2-5,.,TRBV5-6,TGTGCCAGCAGCTTGGCGGGCCCCAAAGAGACCCAGTACTTC,CASSLAGPKETQYF
many,15,TRBJ1-2,.,TRBV6-1,TGTGCCAGCAGTGAGCTAACAGGCTCGAACTATGGCTACACCTTC,CASSELTGSNYGYTF
many,17,TRBJ2-1,TRBD2,TRBV4-3,TGCGCCAGCAGCCAAGAGGCTAGCGGGGGGTTCTACAATGAGCAGTTCTTC,CASSQEASGGFYNEQFF
many,15,TRBJ2-3,TRBD2,TRBV7-9,TGTGCCAGCAACCAACTAGCGGGGGGCAGAAATACGCAGTATTTT,CASNQLAGGRNTQYF
many,15,TRBJ1-1,TRBD1,TRBV5-1,TGCGCCAGCAGCTTGAAAGGGGGCGCGGGAACTGAAGCTTTCTTT,CASSLKGGAGTEAFF
medium-sized,17,TRBJ2-2,.,TRBV29-1,TGCAGCGCCGGGTCACCCCTAGCCGGGGCAAACACCGGGGAGCTGTTTTTT,CSAGSPLAGANTGELFF
many,14,TRBJ1-1,.,TRBV11-2,TGTGCCAGCAGCTCAACCAGGGGGAACACTGAAGCTTTCTTT,CASSSTRGNTEAFF
many,16,TRBJ1-5,.,TRBV5-6,TGTGCCAGCAGCTTGGGTGCGGGGGCTCGCAATCAGCCCCAGCATTTT,CASSLGAGARNQPQHF
many,15,TRBJ2-1,.,TRBV7-9,TGTGCCAGCAGCTTAAGCCTAAGCTCCTACAATGAGCAGTTCTTC,CASSLSLSSYNEQFF
medium-sized,14,TRBJ1-1,.,TRBV18,TGTGCCAGCTCACAGAGGGAAGGGGACACTGAAGCTTTCTTT,CASSQREGDTEAFF